Sequencing of this TCR beta chain was carried out in a study of regulatory T cells in long-lasting Graves disease. Ten or more counts support this clonotype. The germline V gene has CDR1 MNHEY and CDR2 SMNVEV (reference sequence). Trimming stripped 6 bases from V and 7 bases from J, with 16 bases between. The CDR3 sequence is 13 residues long. To make TCR beta libraries, researchers used iRepertoire HTBI primers and Arm-PCR of CDR3 regions. Each CDR3 protein is one row after TCRdb ran MiXCR on the multiplex PCR reads. The sample consists of roughly 500,000 distinct CDR3 sequences, around 13% of them appearing once. Time point of the sample: newly diagnosed GD, antithyroid drugs for less than 3 months. RNA isolated from PBMCs was used to make the TCR library. These data are also associated with another study on T cells in Graves' hyperthyroidism and ophthalmopathy. This second study says: Diagnosis of hyperthyroidism was new in patients aged 18 to 65, and its duration was under 2 months. The study used the HTBI primer set for a first-round RT-PCR of the TCR CDR3.

J is TRBJ2-7 and V is TRBV27; D is unresolved. Sequencing was performed on peripheral blood mononuclear cells (PBMCs), taken at new diagnosis, from a patient treated with antithyroid drugs. The origin of this receptor is a woman aged 45 to 65 with Graves disease. CDR3 nucleotide sequence: TGTGCCAGCAGCCTAAGCCTCTTTAGTGAGCAGTACTTC. This encodes CASSLSLFSEQYF.